The 2 T cell receptor beta chains below come from one sample, sequenced in a study of cytomegalovirus exposure and HLA in healthy donors. Vbeta (60) and Jbeta (13) primers were used in the PCR. Profiled with immunoSEQ multiplex PCR; TCRdb holds only in-frame clones, not every one. This sample has roughly 100,000 clones, with approximately 89% found just once. Sequencing was performed on PBMCs. Receptors originate from a man aged 25 to 45 in good health and CMV-seronegative.

The J gene is TRBJ1-4, the V gene TRBV30; 7 nucleotides match TRBD1. The CDR3 has 15 amino acids. Germline CDR1 reads GTSNPN; CDR2 reads SVGIG (reference sequence). The trim removed 3 bases at V and 6 bases at J, leaving 10 bases unmatched. CDR3 loop: CAWRTGLGGDEKLFF. CDR3 nucleotides: TGTGCCTGGAGGACAGGGCTAGGCGGTGATGAAAAACTGTTTTTT.

The chain recombines TRBV7-3 with TRBJ2-7; D might be TRBD2 (5 bases). Trimming stripped 9 bases from V and 5 bases from J, with 11 bases between. This CDR3 contains 11 residues. Germline loops: CDR1 SGHTA, CDR2 FQGTGA. CDR3 nucleotides: TGTGCCAGGTCCCGGGGAGACGAGCAGTACTTC. Encoded protein: CARSRGDEQYF.